One sample yielded the 32 T cell receptor beta chains listed below, sequenced in a study of blood T cell repertoires in COVID-19. Here immunoSEQ multiplex PCR was the method, and the copy in TCRdb shows in-frame clones only, minus some. In the table there are about 90,000 clones, approximately 78% of which are singletons. The source material was peripheral blood. The receptors here all came from a human donor in a cohort sampled during active COVID-19.

J is TRBJ2-7 and V is TRBV6-6, with 9 bases aligning to TRBD1. CDR3 length: 14 residues. Germline V gene sequence: CDR1 MNHNY, CDR2 SVGAGI (reference sequence). Trimming removed 6 bases from V and 5 bases from J; junction bases left unmatched: 8. CDR3 nucleotide sequence: TGTGCCAGCAGCCTCGGGACAGGGATGAACGAGCAGTACTTC. Translating gives CASSLGTGMNEQYF.

A few counts support this clone. The chain joins TRBV9 to TRBJ1-1; 7 positions match TRBD1. The CDR3 sequence is 14 residues long. V trimming: 4 bases; J trimming: 7 bases; junction bases outside the gene matches: 10. Germline V gene data show CDR1 as SGDLS and CDR2 as YYNGEE. CDR3 protein: CASSPPTGLVEAFF. In DNA, the CDR3 is TGTGCCAGCAGCCCCCCGACAGGGCTCGTTGAAGCTTTCTTT.

The chain links TRBV6-1 to TRBJ2-3; TRBD2 matches 8 bases. V lost 3 bases and J lost 4; bases outside the gene matches: 3. This CDR3 spans 14 amino acids. Germline loops: CDR1 MNHNS, CDR2 SASEGT. The CDR3 spells CASSEIGGADTQYF. The CDR3 DNA sequence: TGTGCCAGCAGTGAGATCGGGGGGGCAGATACGCAGTATTTT.

CDR3 loop: CASSQGGQANTEAFF. In DNA, the CDR3 is TGTGCCAGCAGCCAAGGTGGACAGGCAAACACTGAAGCTTTCTTT. V is TRBV4-2 and J is TRBJ1-1; TRBD1 aligns across 7 bases. J gave up 2 bases and V 1 base, and 4 bases lay outside the gene matches. Germline lookup yields CDR1 LGHNA and CDR2 YNFKEQ. This CDR3 has 15 residues.

This clone was counted only a few times. V gene TRBV18 combines with J gene TRBJ2-7, with D perhaps TRBD1 (6 bases). V was clipped by 3 bases and J by 6 bases, with 9 bases between them. The CDR3 is 12 amino acids. Germline V gives CDR1 KGHSH, CDR2 LQKENI. CDR3: CASSPDRPEQYF. CDR3 DNA: TGTGCCAGCTCACCTGACAGGCCCGAGCAGTACTTC.

The chain employs TRBV7-3 and TRBJ1-4; D gene unclear. The CDR3 runs to 15 residues. The germline CDR1 and CDR2 sequences are SGHTA and FQGTGA. Trimming cost V 6 bases and J 8 bases, with 19 bases left between them. CDR3 bases: TGTGCCAGCAGGTTCTCTGGGGAACGGGAAGAAAAACTGTTTTTT. Amino acid sequence: CASRFSGEREEKLFF.

The sample holds one count of this clone. The chain has TRBV4-2 and TRBJ2-7, with 10 bases matching TRBD1. V lost 5 bases to trimming and J lost 7 bases; unmatched junction nucleotides: 14. The CDR3 has 16 amino acids. The germline V gene encodes CDR1 LGHNA and CDR2 YNFKEQ. CDR3 nucleotides: TGTGCCAGCAGCGAGAGATACCGGGACAGGGGTTTTGAGCAGTACTTC. Translating gives CASSERYRDRGFEQYF.

The chain recombines TRBV5-4 with TRBJ2-6; D gene ambiguous. The V gene lost 0 bases and the J gene lost 4 bases, with 14 bases spanning the gap. The CDR3 has 17 amino acids. CDR1 is SGHNT, CDR2 YYREEE, per germline (reference sequence). The CDR3 DNA reads TGTGCCAGCAGCTTGGTTGTGGCAAGTATGGGGGCCAACGTCCTGACTTTC. Translating gives CASSLVVASMGANVLTF.

The genes are TRBV5-1 and TRBJ1-4; TRBD1 might be the D (6 bases). The V end lost 4 bases, the J end lost 7 bases, and 17 bases lay between the germline ends. This CDR3 has 15 amino acids. Looked up from germline, CDR1 is SGHRS and CDR2 is YFSETQ. The CDR3 DNA reads as TGCGCCAGCAGCGCGGGCGGGAGAGGGGGTGAAAAACTGTTTTTT. As protein: CASSAGGRGGEKLFF. Full variable domain (rest looked up from reference TRBV5-1 and TRBJ1-4): KAGVTQTPRYLIKTRGQQVTLSCSPISGHRSVSWYQQTPGQGLQFLFEYFSETQRNKGNFPGRFSGRQFSNSRSEMNVSTLELGDSALYLCASSAGGRGGEKLFFGSGTQLSVL.

CDR3 in amino acids: CASSPPTGVGPEQYF. CDR3 bases: TGTGCCAGCTCACCACCGACAGGGGTGGGGCCCGAGCAGTACTTC. The genes are TRBV18 and TRBJ2-7, with TRBD1 identical over 8 bases. With 0 bases clipped from V and 6 bases from J, the junction kept 7 bases outside the gene matches. Germline CDR1 and CDR2: KGHSH and LQKENI. The CDR3 contains 15 residues. Supplemented by reference TRBV18 and TRBJ2-7, the full variable domain reads NAGVMQNPRHLVRRRGQEARLRCSPMKGHSHVYWYRQLPEEGLKFMVYLQKENIIDESGMPKERFSAEFPKEGPSILRIQQVVRGDSAAYFCASSPPTGVGPEQYFGPGTRLTVT.

V is TRBV5-1 and J is TRBJ2-1, with a weak D call TRBD1 (6 bases). Germline V gene sequence: CDR1 SGHRS, CDR2 YFSETQ. The V end lost 5 bases, the J end lost 4 bases, and 13 bases lay between the germline ends. This CDR3 is built from 14 residues. The CDR3 DNA is TGCGCCAGCAGGGAATCCGGGACATACAATGAGCAGTTCTTC. Translated, it gives CASRESGTYNEQFF. Variable domain in full (rest from reference TRBV5-1 and TRBJ2-1): KAGVTQTPRYLIKTRGQQVTLSCSPISGHRSVSWYQQTPGQGLQFLFEYFSETQRNKGNFPGRFSGRQFSNSRSEMNVSTLELGDSALYLCASRESGTYNEQFFGPGTRLTVL.

This sequence joins TRBV7-2 and TRBJ2-4; D is possibly TRBD2 (6 bases). V was pared by 4 bases and J by 0 bases, with 10 bases between. Germline assignment: CDR1 SGHTA and CDR2 FQGNSA. The CDR3 length is 15 residues. The CDR3 sequence is CASSSWRGAKNIQYF. The DNA for the CDR3 is TGTGCCAGCAGCTCCTGGCGGGGAGCCAAAAACATTCAGTACTTC. Full variable domain (remainder filled in from reference TRBV7-2 and TRBJ2-4): GAGVSQSPSNKVTEKGKDVELRCDPISGHTALYWYRQSLGQGLEFLIYFQGNSAPDKSGLPSDRFSAERTGGSVSTLTIQRTQQEDSAVYLCASSSWRGAKNIQYFGAGTRLSVL.

The J gene is TRBJ2-2, the V gene TRBV11-3; TRBD1 matches at 7 bases. The length of the CDR3 is 14 residues. Trimming cost V 4 bases and J 7 bases; bases outside gene matches: 6. From germline, CDR1 is SGHNT and CDR2 YENEEA. The CDR3 protein is CASSSQDRSGELFF. CDR3 nucleotide sequence: TGTGCCAGCAGCTCCCAGGACAGGAGCGGGGAGCTGTTTTTT.

With respect to this clone: The junction departs from the called germline gene at one end, perhaps through a read error. The chain couples TRBV3-1 (or the pseudogene TRBV3-2) to TRBJ2-7, with TRBD1 matching 9 bases. CDR3 length: 16 residues. From germline, CDR1 is LGHDT and CDR2 YNNKEL (reference sequence). Written as DNA, the CDR3 is TGTGCCAGCAGCCAAGATAGTACAGGGGGCTCCGACGAGCAGTACTTC. Encoded protein: CASSQDSTGGSDEQYF.

Regarding this clone: Other DNA sequences from this sample encode an identical CDR3 as well. The genes are TRBV11-3 and TRBJ2-3, with TRBD2 matching 8 bases. The V gene's germline CDR1 is SGHNT and CDR2 YENEEA. The CDR3 has 14 residues. Unmatched junction bases numbered 5, after V lost 1 base and J lost 8 bases. The CDR3 is CASSLGLAGGTQYF. As DNA, the CDR3 is TGTGCCAGCAGCTTAGGGCTAGCGGGCGGTACGCAGTATTTT.

This sequence joins TRBV6-4 and TRBJ2-2; 7 bases map to TRBD1. The J segment lost 5 bases and the V segment lost 8 bases, leaving 14 bases of the junction unmatched. The length of the CDR3 is 16 residues. CDR1 is MRHNA, CDR2 SNTAGT, per germline. CDR3 protein: CASAKYRGVDTGELFF. As DNA, the CDR3 is TGTGCCAGCGCCAAATACAGGGGAGTTGATACCGGGGAGCTGTTTTTT.

The chain is built from TRBV30 and TRBJ2-5, with D maybe TRBD1 (5 bases). The V end lost 3 bases, the J end lost 5 bases, and 7 bases lay between the germline ends. The germline CDR1 and CDR2 sequences are GTSNPN and SVGIG (reference sequence). CDR3 length equals 11 residues. CDR3 loop: CAWSRVETQYF. For the CDR3, the DNA is TGTGCCTGGAGCAGGGTGGAGACCCAGTACTTC. The full variable domain, completed using reference TRBV30 and TRBJ2-5, is SQTIHQWPATLVQPVGSPLSLECTVEGTSNPNLYWYRQAAGRGLQLLFYSVGIGQISSEVPQNLSASRPQDRQFILSSKKLLLSDSGFYLCAWSRVETQYFGPGTRLLVL.

CDR3: CAWREPVREKLFF. The CDR3, as DNA: TGTGCCTGGAGAGAACCAGTGCGGGAAAAACTGTTTTTT. This chain uses TRBV30 with TRBJ1-4; no clear D gene. Germline assignment: CDR1 GTSNPN and CDR2 SVGIG (reference sequence). V lost 3 bases and J 8 bases, leaving 13 bases between the germline ends. The CDR3 is 13 residues long.

The chain uses TRBV9 and TRBJ2-1; 8 nucleotides line up with TRBD1. The CDR3 has 16 residues. The germline CDR1 and CDR2 sequences are SGDLS and YYNGEE. The V segment lost 3 bases and the J segment 8 bases; nucleotides outside the gene matches: 13. CDR3 bases: TGTGCCAGCAGCGCCAATGGACAGGGTATCTGGGATGAGCAGTTCTTC. Its translation: CASSANGQGIWDEQFF.

The chain combines TRBV7-3 with TRBJ2-1; 7 nucleotides match TRBD1. In germline, CDR1 is SGHTA, CDR2 FQGTGA. V was pared by 5 bases and J by 2 bases, with 3 bases of the junction left unmatched. The CDR3 consists of 14 residues. CDR3 DNA sequence: TGTGCCAGCAGCCGACAGGGTACCTACAATGAGCAGTTCTTC. Amino acid sequence: CASSRQGTYNEQFF.

The chain joins TRBV6-5 to TRBJ1-1; a possible D gene is TRBD1 (6 bases). The CDR3 extends over 13 amino acids. The ends were cut back, 4 bases at V and 1 base at J, with 7 bases in the middle. Germline CDR1 is MNHEY and CDR2 is SVGAGI. CDR3 amino acids: CASSSDRNTEAFF. CDR3 DNA sequence: TGTGCCAGCAGTTCGGACAGGAACACTGAAGCTTTCTTT.

The genes are TRBV5-1 and TRBJ2-3; the D gene is possibly TRBD2 (6 bases). CDR3 length: 15 amino acids. CDR1 is SGHRS and CDR2 is YFSETQ in the germline V gene. V gave up 4 bases and J gave up 2 bases, with 14 bases separating them. CDR3 DNA: TGCGCCAGCAGCCCGCGGGACGACTTCACAGATACGCAGTATTTT. Translating it yields CASSPRDDFTDTQYF.

The chain recombines TRBV6-5 with TRBJ2-6; perhaps TRBD1 as D (7 bases). The CDR3 consists of 15 residues. Trimming stripped 7 bases from V and 1 base from J, with 11 bases between. Germline V CDR1 and CDR2: MNHEY, SVGAGI. The CDR3 loop reads CASKSGGSGANVLTF. The CDR3 DNA reads as TGTGCCAGCAAATCAGGGGGGTCTGGGGCCAACGTCCTGACTTTC.

J is TRBJ1-1 and V is TRBV5-1, with a tentative D call TRBD1 (5 bases). This CDR3 is 14 amino acids long. V lost 5 bases, J lost 1 base, and 12 bases lay in between. Germline CDR1 SGHRS, CDR2 YFSETQ. CDR3 DNA sequence: TGCGCCAGCAGGGCCGGACACCAGAACACTGAAGCTTTCTTT. Its protein product is CASRAGHQNTEAFF.

Regarding this clone: This sample also contains other DNA sequences that code for the same CDR3. The CDR3 sequence: CASSSFGGRGGLSNEQFF. The CDR3 DNA is TGTGCCAGCAGCAGCTTTGGGGGGCGGGGGGGCCTTAGCAATGAGCAGTTCTTC. The gene calls are TRBV9 and TRBJ2-1; TRBD2 agrees at 9 bases. V shed 4 bases, J shed 6 bases, and the junction held 17 bases outside the gene matches. The V gene's germline CDR1 is SGDLS and CDR2 YYNGEE. This CDR3 is 18 amino acids long.

This rearrangement joins TRBV4-2 to TRBJ1-4; 8 bases line up with TRBD1. The CDR3 runs to 15 residues. V was clipped by 2 bases and J by 8 bases; unmatched bases: 7. Per germline, CDR1 LGHNA and CDR2 YNFKEQ. Here the CDR3 DNA reads TGTGCCAGCAGCCAACTTACAGGGGGAGACGAAAAACTGTTTTTT. Protein sequence: CASSQLTGGDEKLFF.

This chain links TRBV30 with TRBJ1-1; 7 bases fit TRBD1. V shed 3 bases and J 1 base; nucleotides not matched to a gene: 2. The CDR3 covers 13 residues. Germline V gene sequence: CDR1 GTSNPN, CDR2 SVGIG (reference sequence). CDR3 coding DNA: TGTGCCTGGAGGACAGGGCCGAACACTGAAGCTTTCTTT. This encodes CAWRTGPNTEAFF.

This chain connects TRBV9 to TRBJ1-3; D is undetermined. CDR1 SGDLS and CDR2 YYNGEE come from the germline V gene. The CDR3 is made up of 15 amino acids. Trimming removed 2 bases at V and 4 bases at J, with 13 bases between. The CDR3 loop is CASSVGRSEGNTIYF. The CDR3, as DNA: TGTGCCAGCAGCGTGGGCAGGTCGGAAGGAAACACCATATATTTT.

This clone was seen a single time. V is TRBV3-1 (or the pseudogene TRBV3-2) and J is TRBJ1-6; 8 bases are shared with TRBD1. The junction had 7 bases not matched to a gene; V was cut back by 0 bases and J by 6 bases. This CDR3 is 17 amino acids long. CDR1 LGHDT and CDR2 YNNKEL come from the germline V gene (reference sequence). CDR3: CASSQEFWDRSNSPLHF. DNA for the CDR3: TGTGCCAGCAGCCAAGAGTTCTGGGACAGGAGTAATTCACCCCTCCACTTT.

J is TRBJ2-1 and V is TRBV7-3, with 10 bases fitting TRBD1. Germline V CDR1 and CDR2: SGHTA, FQGTGA. The CDR3 is 16 amino acids. Losses at the gene ends were 1 base for V and 1 base for J; bases not matched to a gene: 1. CDR3 region: CASSLRDRGSYNEQFF. The CDR3 nucleotides read TGTGCCAGCAGCTTAAGGGACAGGGGTTCCTACAATGAGCAGTTCTTC. Using reference TRBV7-3 and TRBJ2-1 for the parts outside the CDR3, the full variable domain is GAGVSQTPSNKVTEKGKYVELRCDPISGHTALYWYRQSLGQGPEFLIYFQGTGAADDSGLPNDRFFAVRPEGSVSTLKIQRTERGDSAVYLCASSLRDRGSYNEQFFGPGTRLTVL.

This chain links TRBV5-1 with TRBJ1-6; no reliable D call. The germline V and J ends were trimmed by 5 bases and 3 bases, with 12 bases remaining between them. This CDR3 contains 15 residues. In germline, CDR1 is SGHRS, CDR2 YFSETQ. CDR3 coding DNA: TGCGCCAGCAGGGCAGGAGGGTACTATAATTCACCCCTCCACTTT. Its protein product is CASRAGGYYNSPLHF.

This clone was detected once. The genes are TRBV29-1 and TRBJ1-2; 9 nucleotides match TRBD1. The trim removed 6 bases at V and 4 bases at J, leaving 3 bases unmatched. The CDR3 extends over 12 amino acids. The germline V gene encodes CDR1 SQVTM and CDR2 ANQGSEA. The CDR3 DNA follows: TGCAGCGTGGGGGACAGGGTCTATGGCTACACCTTC. Amino acids: CSVGDRVYGYTF.